This is a list of T cell receptor beta chains from one sample in a study of liver allograft versus peripheral blood T cells. TCRdb processed the reads anew with MiXCR; each CDR3 protein has one entry. Here the sample spans about 9,200 distinct CDR3 sequences, 20% being singletons. The receptors were sampled from a human patient who had a liver transplant. The graft donor may have given rise to some T cells. Each CDR3 is given with its conserved first and last residue. The D gene is left open where the match is weak. Expanded clones are given a class, and other clones once, few, many or no size at all.

V	D	size	J	DNA	CDR3
TRBV19	TRBD1	few	TRBJ1-5	TGTGCCAGTAGTAAGCGGGGACAGGGCGTACGAGGGGCCCAGCATTTT	CASSKRGQGVRGAQHF
TRBV6-1	NA	many	TRBJ2-2	TGTGCCAGCAGTTTCCGGAAAGCGCTGGGCGTGGCCGGGGAGCTGTTTTTT	CASSFRKALGVAGELFF
TRBV20-1	TRBD2	few	TRBJ2-5	TGCAGTGCTAGTCCCGCGGGACTAGCGGGACAAGAGACCCAGTACTTC	CSASPAGLAGQETQYF
TRBV27	TRBD1	medium-sized	TRBJ1-2	TGTGCCAGCAGTTTAGGGGGGCTACCGGGACAGGCGTCTAGTGGCTACACCTTC	CASSLGGLPGQASSGYTF
TRBV6-5	TRBD1	NA	TRBJ1-6	TGTGCCAGCAGTCGGACAGGGAATTCACCCCTCCACTTT	CASSRTGNSPLHF
TRBV25-1	TRBD2	few	TRBJ2-1	TGTGCCAGCAGTGTACCGGGACTAGCGGGGGGGCTGAACAATGAGCAGTTCTTC	CASSVPGLAGGLNNEQFF
TRBV6-2/TRBV6-3	NA	many	TRBJ2-7	TGTGCCAGCAGTTACAGGCAGGGGTACTACGAGCAGTACTTC	CASSYRQGYYEQYF
TRBV5-6	TRBD1	NA	TRBJ1-1	TGTGCCAGCAGCCTGACAGGGGGCACTGAAGCTTTCTTT	CASSLTGGTEAFF
TRBV20-1	TRBD1	NA	TRBJ2-7	TGCAGTGCTAGAGATCCGGGACAGGGCACCTACGAGCAGTACTTC	CSARDPGQGTYEQYF
TRBV29-1	NA	medium-sized	TRBJ1-1	TGCAGCGTTAACCCCTCAGGGGTTACTGAAGCTTTCTTT	CSVNPSGVTEAFF
TRBV2	TRBD1	once	TRBJ1-6	TGTGCCAGCAGTGAACAGGGGGCTTTAAATTCACCCCTCCACTTT	CASSEQGALNSPLHF
TRBV28	NA	NA	TRBJ1-6	TGTGCCAGCAGCCTACCGCATTCACCCCTCCACTTT	CASSLPHSPLHF
TRBV28	NA	medium-sized	TRBJ1-1	TGTGCCAGCGTCGCTGGGTCAGGGGCCGAAGGCACTGAAGCTTTCTTT	CASVAGSGAEGTEAFF
TRBV28	NA	once	TRBJ1-2	TGTGCCACCACCTCGCTTAAGGGATCTAACTATAGCTACACCTTC	CATTSLKGSNYSYTF
TRBV20-1	NA	NA	TRBJ1-1	TGCAGTGCTATTGACAGGCGGAACACTGAAGCTTTCTTT	CSAIDRRNTEAFF
TRBV24-1	NA	medium-sized	TRBJ1-4	TGTGCCACCAGTGATCCCCGGCAAGCCCGCGGGGAAAAACTGTTTTTT	CATSDPRQARGEKLFF
TRBV11-1	NA	NA	TRBJ2-5	TGTGCCAGCAGCCAACAAGAGACCCAGTACTTC	CASSQQETQYF
TRBV6-1	NA	few	TRBJ2-7	TGTGCCAGCAGCCCCGGGGGTAGTTTAAAGCGCGAGCAGTACTTC	CASSPGGSLKREQYF
TRBV27	TRBD1	NA	TRBJ1-1	TGTGCCAGCAGTCGGGACAGGGGGGCTGAAGCTTTCTTT	CASSRDRGAEAFF
TRBV28	NA	NA	TRBJ1-5	TGTGCCAGCGGCCTCCGACTGGGACTTCGCAATCAGCCCCAGCATTTT	CASGLRLGLRNQPQHF
TRBV7-2	NA	medium-sized	TRBJ1-1	TGTGCCAGCAGCAAAAGCGGCAGCCTGAACACTGAAGCTTTCTTT	CASSKSGSLNTEAFF
TRBV5-4	NA	few	TRBJ2-7	TGTGCCAGCAGCTTGCAGGAAAAAAGCGAGCAGTACTTC	CASSLQEKSEQYF
TRBV29-1	NA	medium-sized	TRBJ2-5	TGCAGCCAAGCCGAAACAGGGGAGGGGACCCAGTACTTC	CSQAETGEGTQYF
TRBV7-9	NA	NA	TRBJ1-1	TGTGCCTGCGGGCGGGGCCTTTTGAACACTGAAGCTTTCTTT	CACGRGLLNTEAFF
TRBV28	TRBD1	NA	TRBJ1-1	TGTGCCAGCAGTTTAGTAGGGGGCTTTGCTGAAGCTTTCTTT	CASSLVGGFAEAFF
TRBV12-3/TRBV12-4	NA	once	TRBJ2-7	TGTGCCAGCAGCCCGCGGCCCTACGAGCAGTACTTC	CASSPRPYEQYF
TRBV5-5	NA	NA	TRBJ2-3	TGTGCCAGCAGCTTCAGACCGCCGCTTGGTACGCAGTATTTT	CASSFRPPLGTQYF
TRBV19	TRBD1	medium-sized	TRBJ1-5	TGTGCCAGCGTTGACAGGGGGAGTCAGCCCCAGCATTTT	CASVDRGSQPQHF
TRBV19	NA	NA	TRBJ1-4	TGTGCCAGTAGTATACAGGGGTTTGGTGAAAAACTGTTTTTT	CASSIQGFGEKLFF
TRBV24-1	NA	medium-sized	TRBJ1-1	TGTGCCACCAGTGATTCGACACACTTGAACACTGAAGCTTTCTTT	CATSDSTHLNTEAFF
TRBV28	NA	NA	TRBJ1-2	TGTGCCAGCAACCCCCAGAACTATGGCTACACCTTC	CASNPQNYGYTF
TRBV6-5	TRBD1	NA	TRBJ1-2	TGTGCCAGCAGTTACTCGGCGACAGGGGGCGGCTATGGCTACACCTTC	CASSYSATGGGYGYTF
TRBV6-1	TRBD1	NA	TRBJ2-7	TGTGCCAGCAGTTATAACAGGGGCTCCTACGAGCAGTACTTC	CASSYNRGSYEQYF
TRBV19	TRBD1	NA	TRBJ2-7	TGTGCCAGTAGTAAGGACAGGGGGCAGTACGAGCAGTACTTC	CASSKDRGQYEQYF
TRBV19	NA	NA	TRBJ1-5	TGTGCCAGTAGTATAGGACCCCCTGGGGGGCTCGGTCAGCCCCAGCATTTT	CASSIGPPGGLGQPQHF
TRBV25-1	TRBD2	NA	TRBJ2-1	TGTGCCAGCAGTGACCCTAGCGGGAGCTCCTACAATGAGCAGTTCTTC	CASSDPSGSSYNEQFF
TRBV19	NA	medium-sized	TRBJ2-2	TGTGCCAGTAGTATCGGGGGAATCGGGGAGCTGTTTTTT	CASSIGGIGELFF
TRBV24-1	TRBD2	medium-sized	TRBJ2-2	TGTGCCACCAGTGAGGGAGGGATCACCGGGGAGCTGTTTTTT	CATSEGGITGELFF
TRBV5-4	NA	few	TRBJ2-3	TGTGCCAGCAGCGAACGGGAGCGCACAGATACGCAGTATTTT	CASSERERTDTQYF
TRBV28	NA	NA	TRBJ1-5	TGTGCCAGCAGTCCTGGGACACGAGGCGATCAGCCCCAGCATTTT	CASSPGTRGDQPQHF
TRBV25-1	TRBD1	NA	TRBJ1-6	TGTGCCAGCAGCCTCGGGACAGGGGGTGCTAATTCACCCCTCCACTTT	CASSLGTGGANSPLHF
TRBV7-9	TRBD1	medium-sized	TRBJ1-4	TGTGCCAGCAGACCGAGACAGGGCAGTGAAAAACTGTTTTTT	CASRPRQGSEKLFF
TRBV20-1	TRBD1	few	TRBJ2-7	TGCAGTGCTTCATCCGACAGGGGACACTACGAGCAGTACTTC	CSASSDRGHYEQYF
TRBV20-1	TRBD2	NA	TRBJ2-1	TGCAGTGCTAATTGGTGGGAGGGGTGGAATGAGCAGTTCTTC	CSANWWEGWNEQFF
TRBV5-3	NA	NA	TRBJ2-5	TGTGCCAGAAGCTTGTTGCGGGATAACCTCCCTCAGGAGACCCAGTACTTC	CARSLLRDNLPQETQYF
TRBV6-5	NA	medium-sized	TRBJ1-1	TGTGCCAGCAGTTACCTTGAGGACACTGAAGCTTTCTTT	CASSYLEDTEAFF
TRBV9	TRBD1	few	TRBJ1-1	TGTGCCAGCAGCCCCCGGGACAGCTACACTGAAGCTTTCTTT	CASSPRDSYTEAFF
TRBV24-1	TRBD1	medium-sized	TRBJ1-4	TGTGCCACCAGTGATCCCCCCTCGGGACAGGAGAATGAAAAACTGTTTTTT	CATSDPPSGQENEKLFF